The clone carrying this TCR beta chain was seen a few times. The target antigen is unknown. The sample is drawn from a study of beta chain features in type 1 diabetes. Across the whole study: Patients were similar to healthy donors in age and gender (as well as in cell yields). Study-wide results and caveats: Among type 1 diabetes patients, VDJ junctions had fewer insertions and more deletions. Type 1 diabetes patients showed a moderate but significant shortening of TCRB CDR3s in all four CD4+ subsets. Any PCR bias toward short templates would affect both groups alike.

The sequenced template was cDNA made from the entire isolated RNA. Repertoires were generated with immunoSEQ multiplex PCR, while TCRdb's copy carries only in-frame clones and drops some. The top ten clones hold 0.55% to 0.65% of a sample with some 150,000 clones, approximately 9.8% of them seen once. The germline V gene has CDR1 SGDLS and CDR2 YYNGEE. Trimming pared 4 bases from V and 7 bases from J, leaving 17 bases between. This CDR3 is 14 amino acids long. Sequenced material: central memory CD4+ T cells from blood. The TCR originated in a woman aged 40 to 55 in good health. The V call is TRBV9, the J call TRBJ2-5; D may be TRBD1 (6 bases). CDR3 loop: CASSPEQGLRTQYF. DNA for the CDR3: TGTGCCAGCAGCCCGGAACAGGGCCTGCGGACCCAGTACTTC.